This T cell receptor beta chain was sequenced for a study of T cells in Graves' hyperthyroidism and ophthalmopathy. At least ten counts were recorded for this clonotype. The TCR beta CDR3 regions underwent amplification using RNA transcripts as the source. Carried out on the TCR CDR3, a first-round RT-PCR used the HTBI primer set. Via MiXCR, TCRdb re-called the multiplex PCR reads, giving one row per CDR3 protein. The data contain around 340,000 distinct CDR3 sequences, roughly 17% of them seen just once; the ten biggest clones take up around a third. The CDR3 contains 15 residues. Germline assignment: CDR1 LNHDA and CDR2 SQIVND (reference sequence). The ends lost 7 bases at V and 7 bases at J; junction bases unmatched: 13.

Source material: blood. This TCR was sampled from a woman between 25 and 40 years old with Graves' hyperthyroidism that later progressed to Graves' ophthalmopathy. The chain uses TRBV19 and TRBJ2-7; the match to TRBD2 covers 10 bases. The CDR3 bases are TGTGCCAGTAAGACGTCTAGCGGGAGTCTTGAAGAGCAGTACTTC. This gives the protein CASKTSSGSLEEQYF. The entire variable domain, with the rest obtained from reference TRBV19 and TRBJ2-7, is as follows: DGGITQSPKYLFRKEGQNVTLSCEQNLNHDAMYWYRQDPGQGLRLIYYSQIVNDFQKGDIAEGYSVSREKKESFPLTVTSAQKNPTAFYLCASKTSSGSLEEQYFGPGTRLTVT.